These 27 T cell receptor beta chains originate from one sample sequenced in a study of blood T cell repertoires in COVID-19. Clones were sequenced by immunoSEQ multiplex PCR, and TCRdb holds only the in-frame ones, with some missing. The table records about 430,000 clones, 70% to 90% of them present only once. The sample was PBMCs or T cells enriched from blood (not recorded which). All receptors come from a woman aged 25 to 39 with acute COVID-19.

The rearrangement uses TRBV10-2 and TRBJ1-1, with 9 bases fitting TRBD1. Germline CDR1 reads WSHSY; CDR2 reads SAAADI. The V and J ends lost 6 bases and 2 bases, in that order; junction bases with no gene match: 10. CDR3 length: 16 amino acids. CDR3 nucleotides: TGCGCCAGCAGGGAACGACAGGACAGGGGAAACACTGAAGCTTTCTTT. Protein product: CASRERQDRGNTEAFF.

The CDR3 sequence is CASSPRGGRGTEAFF. In DNA form, the CDR3 reads TGTGCCAGCAGCCCACGGGGGGGGCGGGGAACTGAAGCTTTCTTT. V is TRBV11-2 and J is TRBJ1-1; D perhaps matches TRBD1 (6 bases). Germline V lookup: CDR1 SGHAT, CDR2 FQNNGV. This CDR3 has 15 residues. V was cut by 5 bases and J by 5 bases, with 18 bases left in between.

V usage is TRBV25-1 and J usage is TRBJ1-1, with 8 bases lining up with TRBD1. V lost 2 bases, J lost 6 bases, and 5 bases stayed unmatched. In germline, CDR1 is MGHDK, CDR2 SYGVNS. The CDR3 has 14 amino acids. CDR3 residues: CASSERDRYSEAFF. CDR3 nucleotides: TGTGCCAGCAGTGAACGGGACAGGTACTCTGAAGCTTTCTTT.

The rearrangement links TRBV4-3 to TRBJ1-5, with 9 bases lining up with TRBD1. Germline trimming cut 0 bases from V and 0 bases from J; bases unmatched to any gene: 9. CDR3 size: 19 residues. Per germline, CDR1 LGHNA and CDR2 YSLEER. CDR3: CASSQEIGTGLFSNQPQHF. CDR3 nucleotides: TGCGCCAGCAGCCAAGAGATAGGGACAGGGCTTTTTAGCAATCAGCCCCAGCATTTT.

The chain has TRBV30 and TRBJ1-5, with a weak D call TRBD1 (6 bases). V lost 0 bases, J lost 2 bases, and 8 bases lay in between. CDR3 length equals 14 residues. Germline CDR1 GTSNPN, CDR2 SVGIG (reference sequence). The CDR3 DNA follows: TGTGCCTGGAGTGTAGGGGGAGGCAATCAGCCCCAGCATTTT. Amino acid sequence: CAWSVGGGNQPQHF.

V is TRBV9 and J is TRBJ2-1, with a possible D match to TRBD1 (5 bases). CDR3 length equals 15 residues. Germline loops: CDR1 SGDLS, CDR2 YYNGEE. V was clipped by 0 bases and J by 1 base, with 8 bases between them. The CDR3 DNA reads as TGTGCCAGCAGCGTAGCTGGGGCATCCTACAATGAGCAGTTCTTC. This gives the protein CASSVAGASYNEQFF.

The chain has TRBV9 and TRBJ1-2, with a weak D call TRBD1 (5 bases). The V end was cut by 3 bases, the J end by 2 bases, with 8 bases between. Germline V CDR1 and CDR2: SGDLS, YYNGEE. The CDR3 spans 13 residues. CDR3 sequence reads: CASSEGANYGYTF. The CDR3 nucleotides are TGTGCCAGCAGCGAAGGGGCGAACTATGGCTACACCTTC.

The gene calls are TRBV5-1 and TRBJ1-5, with D possibly matching TRBD1 (6 bases). The CDR3 length is 15 residues. The germline V gene encodes CDR1 SGHRS and CDR2 YFSETQ. V lost 0 bases, J lost 5 bases, and 12 bases lay in between. The CDR3 spells CASSLEGTTYQPQHF. The CDR3 region has the DNA TGCGCCAGCAGCTTGGAGGGGACAACATATCAGCCCCAGCATTTT.

V and J are TRBV5-5 and TRBJ1-5; D gene ambiguous. Trimming stripped 2 bases from V and 3 bases from J, with 9 bases between. This CDR3 is built from 14 residues. Germline values: CDR1 SGHKS, CDR2 YYEKEE (reference sequence). The CDR3 protein is CASSFDIHNQPQHF. The CDR3 DNA reads as TGTGCCAGCAGCTTTGACATTCACAATCAGCCCCAGCATTTT.

The chain couples TRBV6-5 to TRBJ2-3, with 12 bases that match TRBD2. V lost 6 bases to trimming and J lost 3 bases; unmatched junction nucleotides: 4. This CDR3 contains 15 residues. CDR1 MNHEY and CDR2 SVGAGI come from the germline V gene. The CDR3 protein is CASSSGTSGTDTQYF. The CDR3 region has the DNA TGTGCCAGCAGCTCCGGGACTAGCGGGACAGATACGCAGTATTTT.

This clone was counted a few times. The rearrangement links TRBV6-5 to TRBJ2-1; possibly TRBD1 for D (6 bases). Germline lookup yields CDR1 MNHEY and CDR2 SVGAGI. The CDR3 covers 14 residues. V dropped 2 bases and J dropped 4 bases, with 9 bases sitting between them. The CDR3 here is CASSYRGFYNEQFF. CDR3 DNA: TGTGCCAGCAGTTACAGGGGGTTTTACAATGAGCAGTTCTTC.

The chain links TRBV9 to TRBJ2-3, with 14 positions matching TRBD2. J gave up 6 bases and V 3 bases, and 3 bases lay outside the gene matches. Germline V CDR1 and CDR2: SGDLS, YYNGEE. The CDR3 length is 15 residues. The CDR3 nucleotides are TGTGCCAGCAGCGCGGGACTAGCGGGGGAGGATACGCAGTATTTT. Amino acid sequence: CASSAGLAGEDTQYF.

In its sample, this clone was seen once. The chain carries TRBV10-3 and TRBJ2-2; the D call may be TRBD1 or TRBD2 (6 bases each). V was shortened by 10 bases and J by 2 bases, with 20 bases between the two germline ends. The CDR3 has 16 amino acids. Germline lookup yields CDR1 ENHRY and CDR2 SYGVKD. Here the CDR3 DNA reads TGTGCCACCAGGAGGGGAAAACAGGGAAACACCGGGGAGCTGTTTTTT. Its protein product is CATRRGKQGNTGELFF.

The chain combines TRBV19 with TRBJ1-1; D is ambiguous. The germline V gene has CDR1 LNHDA and CDR2 SQIVND (reference sequence). V gave up 7 bases and J gave up 8 bases, with 14 bases separating them. The CDR3 runs 12 residues. The CDR3 sequence is CASKGRTGEAFF. Written as DNA, the CDR3 is TGTGCCAGTAAAGGACGGACGGGAGAAGCTTTCTTT.

This clone was picked up one time. The chain combines TRBV5-6 with TRBJ1-1, with 10 positions matching TRBD1. The CDR3 consists of 13 residues. V lost 3 bases and J lost 5; bases outside the gene matches: 1. Germline V gene sequence: CDR1 SGHDT, CDR2 YYEEEE. The CDR3: CASSWDRGTEAFF. CDR3 in DNA: TGTGCCAGCAGCTGGGACAGGGGAACTGAAGCTTTCTTT.

This chain connects TRBV5-1 to TRBJ1-3, with 8 bases fitting TRBD1. Germline V gives CDR1 SGHRS, CDR2 YFSETQ. The CDR3 runs to 15 residues. With 4 bases clipped from V and 2 bases from J, the junction kept 5 bases outside the gene matches. The CDR3 DNA sequence: TGCGCCAGCAGCACCGGGACAGGAGCTGGAAACACCATATATTTT. Amino acid sequence: CASSTGTGAGNTIYF.

The V and J genes are TRBV19 and TRBJ1-5; a weak D match, TRBD1 (6 bases). Trimming removed 5 bases at V and 6 bases at J, with 14 bases between. The CDR3 is 14 residues long. Per the germline V gene, CDR1 is LNHDA and CDR2 is SQIVND (reference sequence). In nucleotides, the CDR3 is TGTGCCAGTAGTCACCCCGGCAGGGGTCAGCCCCAGCATTTT. It yields the protein CASSHPGRGQPQHF.

In DNA form, the CDR3 reads TGTGCCACCAGTGCCGTCTCCTACAATGAGCAGTTCTTC. Its protein product is CATSAVSYNEQFF. The chain couples TRBV24-1 to TRBJ2-1; D gene uncertain. The germline V and J ends were trimmed by 5 bases and 0 bases, with 4 bases remaining between them. Germline CDR1 and CDR2: KGHDR and SFDVKD. The CDR3 length is 13 residues.

The rearrangement joins TRBV9 to TRBJ2-7, with D maybe TRBD2 (7 bases). Germline-derived CDR1 and CDR2 are SGDLS and YYNGEE. Trimming removed 3 bases at V and 2 bases at J, with 21 bases between. This CDR3 is 17 amino acids long. The CDR3 nucleotides are TGTGCCAGCAGCGCCCACGGGGGGCCCCGTATGACCTACGAGCAGTACTTC. Its translation: CASSAHGGPRMTYEQYF.

The chain has TRBV4-1 and TRBJ2-7; D gene uncertain. V was trimmed by 0 bases and J by 2 bases, leaving 17 bases between them. CDR1 is MGHRA, CDR2 YSYEKL, per germline. This CDR3 comprises 17 residues. CDR3 sequence (DNA): TGCGCCAGCAGCCAAGACTGGCCGGGTCAAATTCCCTACGAGCAGTACTTC. Translated: CASSQDWPGQIPYEQYF.

The chain is built from TRBV18 and TRBJ2-3; tentative D call: TRBD2 (6 bases). V was cut by 3 bases and J by 1 base, with 11 bases left in between. This CDR3 contains 15 residues. Germline lookup yields CDR1 KGHSH and CDR2 LQKENI. For the CDR3, the DNA is TGTGCCAGCTCACCGGAGGGCTTGGGCACAGATACGCAGTATTTT. This encodes CASSPEGLGTDTQYF.

The chain's CDR3 is CASTDRGNTGELFF. DNA for the CDR3: TGTGCCAGTACGGACAGGGGGAACACCGGGGAGCTGTTTTTT. The rearrangement uses TRBV19 and TRBJ2-2, with TRBD1 matching over 9 bases. V shed 7 bases, J shed 1 base, and the junction held 1 base outside the gene matches. Germline CDR1 LNHDA, CDR2 SQIVND (reference sequence). The CDR3 has 14 residues.

The chain recombines TRBV5-5 with TRBJ2-3; 12 bases are a match to TRBD2. V lost 1 base and J lost 1; bases outside the gene matches: 7. Germline lookup yields CDR1 SGHKS and CDR2 YYEKEE (reference sequence). The CDR3 runs 18 residues. CDR3: CASSLWLLAGGGTDTQYF. The CDR3 DNA is TGTGCCAGCAGCTTGTGGCTCCTAGCGGGGGGGGGCACAGATACGCAGTATTTT.

The chain employs TRBV19 and TRBJ1-5; TRBD1 is a possible D gene (6 bases). V was cut by 7 bases and J by 2 bases, with 12 bases left in between. The CDR3 loop spans 14 amino acids. From germline, CDR1 is LNHDA and CDR2 SQIVND (reference sequence). The CDR3 spells CASTTGLGNQPQHF. As DNA, the CDR3 is TGTGCCAGTACCACAGGGTTGGGCAATCAGCCCCAGCATTTT.

The chain uses TRBV2 and TRBJ1-2; D unclear. Per germline, CDR1 SNHLY and CDR2 FYNNEI. The germline V and J ends were trimmed by 6 bases and 10 bases, with 12 bases remaining between them. The CDR3 runs 11 residues. CDR3: CASRAAAIYTF. Written as DNA, the CDR3 is TGTGCCAGCAGGGCGGCAGCGATCTACACCTTC.

This clone was observed a handful of times. The chain couples TRBV5-1 to TRBJ2-3, with D possibly TRBD2 on 5 matching bases. With 2 bases removed from V and 2 bases from J, the gap between germline ends came to 15 bases. This CDR3 region has 16 residues. The germline CDR1 and CDR2 sequences are SGHRS and YFSETQ. The CDR3, as DNA: TGCGCCAGCAGCTTCGGACGGAGGACCAACACAGATACGCAGTATTTT. Protein: CASSFGRRTNTDTQYF.

CDR3 DNA: TGCGCCAGCAGCTTGTCCCCGCACGGACAGGGAGTTTATGGCTACACCTTC. Amino acids: CASSLSPHGQGVYGYTF. V and J are TRBV5-1 and TRBJ1-2, with TRBD1 matching 8 bases. This CDR3 spans 17 amino acids. From germline, CDR1 is SGHRS and CDR2 YFSETQ. The ends lost 1 base at V and 5 bases at J; junction bases unmatched: 13.